This TCR beta chain was captured by sequencing in a study of blood T cell repertoires in COVID-19 (dated by TCRdb to about 2020). Study-wide context: The collaborator samples originated in the United States, Italy and Spain and spanned the acute and convalescent phases of COVID-19. Where HLA class I and class II types were available, the types were taken from metadata supplied by the sample provider, not from assay-based typing. A freely available public database, intended as a resource for researchers studying the immune response to SARS-CoV-2, is where the repertoires were released. The sample metadata nearly always contained a de-identified subject ID, COVID-19 status, age in years and sex. Samples were obtained from the ongoing ImmuneRACE study (first 160 participants) and from 1,000 to 1,500 subjects provided by 6 global collaborators. The dataset comprised deeply sampled blood TCRbeta repertoires from subjects exposed to, actively infected with, or recovered from COVID-19. The material from the prospective study consisted of cDNA or gDNA derived from T cells, B-cell-depleted T cells, or PBMCs.

Trimming costs V 5 bases and J 7 bases, and their ends lie 15 bases apart. From the cysteine up to the phenylalanine, the CDR3 has a length of 13 residues. Only the CDR3 part of the read is kept: 39 bases, read in frame from the first base. The germline V gene provides CDR1 SGHRS and CDR2 YFSETQ. A note on this clone: Its antigen is unknown. Per-base quality was not reported, and no clone a single base away is much larger than it.

Whole blood was collected in K2EDTA tubes by collaborating institutions according to the institutions' own protocols. Collaborator samples were shipped for TCRbeta analysis as frozen whole blood, isolated PBMCs, or DNA extracted from either sample type. Results the study describes overall, beyond this receptor: The quantity of clinical and demographic metadata differed by source and by participant and was supplied without curation.

The immunoSEQ Assay, a bias-controlled multiplex PCR, was used to amplify TCRbeta CDR3 regions from genomic DNA. The authors processed their data as follows. The number of nucleated cells in each sample was estimated from the amplification of reference gene primers within the assay. Sequence reads were collapsed and filtered to measure the absolute abundance of every unique TCRbeta CDR3 rearrangement. For each sample, productive Simpson clonality was calculated by taking the square root of Simpson's diversity index across productive rearrangements. TCRdb carries this immuneACCESS record with in-frame sequences only. Its versions omit some clonotypes, under half of them owing to an unresolved V gene in the studies checked, with the rest unexplained. From that table come the V and J calls and clone size; the DNA was used to work out D and trimming. This sample is represented by fewer than 300,000 clones; 88% of them were singletons. Together, the top ten hold roughly 9.1% of the sample.

The TCR was taken from a man aged 18 to 29 with active or convalescent COVID-19. The sample comprised peripheral blood. This sequence uses TRBV5-1 and TRBJ1-1, with the D gene not clear enough to name. The DNA sequence follows: TGCGCCAGCAGACCGCGGAGGGAGGGTGAAGCTTTCTTT. It codes for CASRPRREGEAFF.